These 9 T cell receptor beta chains originate from one sample sequenced in a study of cytomegalovirus exposure and HLA in healthy donors. With 60 Vbeta and 13 Jbeta primers, the PCR was carried out. Generated by immunoSEQ multiplex PCR, the TCRdb table keeps only in-frame clones and is missing some. The sample has 97,000 or so clones; around 60% are singletons. Sequencing used PBMCs. The source is a human donor in good health.

The J gene is TRBJ2-1, the V gene TRBV6-5; maybe TRBD2 (6 bases). This CDR3 region has 15 residues. Germline-derived CDR1 and CDR2 are MNHEY and SVGAGI. V was clipped by 4 bases and J by 2 bases, with 12 bases between them. In DNA form, the CDR3 reads TGTGCCAGCAGTTCCCCCCCGGGGGCCTACAATGAGCAGTTCTTC. Its protein is CASSSPPGAYNEQFF.

CDR3 region: CASSPTSGSYNEQFF. The CDR3 nucleotides are TGTGCCAGCAGCCCCACTAGCGGCTCCTACAATGAGCAGTTCTTC. The V and J genes are TRBV11-2 and TRBJ2-1; 8 bases map to TRBD2. CDR1 and CDR2 (germline): SGHAT, FQNNGV. V shed 5 bases and J 0 bases; nucleotides not matched to a gene: 3. The CDR3 runs 15 residues.

The chain links TRBV4-1 to TRBJ2-7, with no clear D. The V and J ends lost 3 bases and 5 bases respectively, with 14 bases between them. The CDR3 is 14 amino acids. Germline V gene data show CDR1 as MGHRA and CDR2 as YSYEKL. DNA of the CDR3: TGCGCCAGCAGCCAGGCCGGGTCGACCAACGAGCAGTACTTC. Translation gives CASSQAGSTNEQYF.

This clone has a single count. The chain is built from TRBV5-6 and TRBJ2-5; TRBD2 is a possible D gene (6 bases). This CDR3 comprises 14 residues. With 0 bases removed from V and 2 bases from J, the gap between germline ends came to 8 bases. The germline gives CDR1 SGHDT, CDR2 YYEEEE. Written as DNA, the CDR3 is TGTGCCAGCAGCTTGGTAGCGGCACAAGAGACCCAGTACTTC. It translates to CASSLVAAQETQYF.

As to this clone: Different DNA sequences within this sample yield the same CDR3. The chain has TRBV10-1 and TRBJ1-1, with a possible D match to TRBD1 (6 bases). The CDR3 is 16 amino acids. The V gene lost 4 bases and the J gene lost 1 base, with 16 bases spanning the gap. CDR1 and CDR2 (germline): WNHNN, SYGVQD (reference sequence). In DNA form, the CDR3 reads TGCGCCAGCAGTGCCGCACCGGCGGGGGCGAACACTGAAGCTTTCTTT. Protein sequence: CASSAAPAGANTEAFF.

The V and J genes are TRBV6-5 and TRBJ2-7; 11 nucleotides align to TRBD1. Trimming at V came to 5 bases and at J to 4 bases, leaving 7 bases not matched to a gene. Germline assignment: CDR1 MNHEY and CDR2 SVGAGI. CDR3 length: 15 residues. As DNA, the CDR3 is TGTGCCAGCAGTCTAACCGGGACAGGGGGGTACGAGCAGTACTTC. Its translation: CASSLTGTGGYEQYF.

The chain employs TRBV5-5 and TRBJ2-3; 8 positions match TRBD2. This CDR3 has 12 residues. With V trimmed by 4 bases and J by 7 bases, 2 bases remained unmatched. Germline assignment: CDR1 SGHKS and CDR2 YYEKEE (reference sequence). CDR3 coding DNA: TGTGCCAGCAGCACTAGCGGATATACGCAGTATTTT. Residues: CASSTSGYTQYF.

The rearrangement links TRBV28 to TRBJ2-7; 10 bases are shared with TRBD1. Germline loops: CDR1 MDHEN, CDR2 SYDVKM. The CDR3 consists of 16 residues. With V trimmed by 3 bases and J by 1 base, 6 bases remained unmatched. The CDR3 coding sequence is TGTGCCAGCAGTTTTCGGGACAGGGGCTTGTCCTACGAGCAGTACTTC. Encoded protein: CASSFRDRGLSYEQYF.

V is TRBV11-2 and J is TRBJ2-1, with 12 bases aligning to TRBD2. The CDR3 contains 15 residues. Trimming at V came to 4 bases and at J to 4 bases, leaving 2 bases not matched to a gene. From germline, CDR1 is SGHAT and CDR2 FQNNGV. The DNA for the CDR3 is TGTGCCAGCAGCTACCTAGCGGGAGGGTACAATGAGCAGTTCTTC. Residues: CASSYLAGGYNEQFF.